Below are 27 T cell receptor beta chains sequenced from a single sample in a study of cytomegalovirus exposure and HLA in healthy donors. The primer mix had 60 Vbeta and 13 Jbeta primers. The table came from immunoSEQ multiplex PCR; TCRdb's copy has only in-frame clones and leaves some out. This sample has about 120,000 clones; roughly 63% occur once, and the top ten carry over 8%. The sample taken for sequencing was PBMCs. All receptors come from a man in his forties in good health and CMV-seropositive.

The V call is TRBV19, the J call TRBJ2-5, with a weak D call TRBD2 (7 bases). Trimming took off 7 bases at V and 1 base at J, with 13 bases between the two ends. The CDR3 is made up of 14 amino acids. Germline V CDR1 and CDR2: LNHDA, SQIVND (reference sequence). Here the CDR3 reads CASTKGGAQETQYF. The DNA of the CDR3 is TGTGCCAGTACCAAGGGGGGGGCCCAAGAGACCCAGTACTTC.

This clone was seen a handful of times. The V gene is TRBV2, the J gene TRBJ2-1; a weak D match, TRBD1 (6 bases). In germline, CDR1 is SNHLY, CDR2 FYNNEI. This CDR3 comprises 14 residues. Deletions cut 7 bases from V and 5 bases from J, with 15 bases between. The CDR3 protein is CASTPWTANNEQFF. DNA of the CDR3: TGTGCCAGCACCCCTTGGACAGCCAACAATGAGCAGTTCTTC.

The rearrangement links TRBV4-2 to TRBJ2-1; 7 nucleotides agree with TRBD2. Germline values: CDR1 LGHNA, CDR2 YNFKEQ. The CDR3 extends over 17 amino acids. Trimming removed 4 bases from V and 4 bases from J; junction bases left unmatched: 13. DNA of the CDR3: TGTGCCAGCAGCCGTGGACTAGTGGCGGTAGGATACAATGAGCAGTTCTTC. It is translated as CASSRGLVAVGYNEQFF.

This clone was recorded a few times. V usage is TRBV6-5 and J usage is TRBJ1-5; D is perhaps TRBD1 (5 bases). The V gene's germline CDR1 is MNHEY and CDR2 SVGAGI. V dropped 6 bases and J dropped 2 bases, with 14 bases sitting between them. The CDR3 contains 15 residues. In DNA form, the CDR3 reads TGTGCCAGCAGCGACACAGGATGGGGCAATCAGCCCCAGCATTTT. Translated, it gives CASSDTGWGNQPQHF.

V gene TRBV10-3 combines with J gene TRBJ2-2; D remains unclear. Germline CDR1 is ENHRY and CDR2 is SYGVKD. The V end lost 4 bases, the J end lost 2 bases, and 11 bases lay between the germline ends. The CDR3 extends over 15 amino acids. The CDR3, as DNA: TGTGCCATCAGTGTTGGCACGATCAACACCGGGGAGCTGTTTTTT. Translating it yields CAISVGTINTGELFF.

The J gene is TRBJ2-7, the V gene TRBV11-2; D might be TRBD2 (6 bases). This CDR3 is 14 amino acids long. Per the germline V gene, CDR1 is SGHAT and CDR2 is FQNNGV. The V end was cut by 3 bases, the J end by 3 bases, with 12 bases between. Here the CDR3 DNA reads TGTGCCAGCAGCTTTCCGGGAGCGTTCTACGAGCAGTACTTC. Protein: CASSFPGAFYEQYF.

CDR3 in amino acids: CASSATGTDTGELFF. The CDR3 DNA is TGTGCCAGCAGTGCCACCGGGACAGACACCGGGGAGCTGTTTTTT. V and J are TRBV2 and TRBJ2-2; 7 nucleotides line up with TRBD1. V lost 4 bases, J lost 3 bases, and 5 bases stayed unmatched. This CDR3 is built from 15 residues. CDR1 SNHLY and CDR2 FYNNEI come from the germline V gene. The entire variable domain, with the rest obtained from reference TRBV2 and TRBJ2-2, is as follows: EPEVTQTPSHQVTQMGQEVILRCVPISNHLYFYWYRQILGQKVEFLVSFYNNEISEKSEIFDDQFSVERPDGSNFTLKIRSTKLEDSAMYFCASSATGTDTGELFFGEGSRLTVL.

The genes are TRBV18 and TRBJ2-3, with D perhaps matching TRBD1 (5 bases). The CDR3 length is 14 residues. The germline V gene encodes CDR1 KGHSH and CDR2 LQKENI. V lost 3 bases and J 2 bases, leaving 9 bases between the germline ends. The CDR3 DNA sequence: TGTGCCAGCTCACCGACAGAGAACACAGATACGCAGTATTTT. This encodes CASSPTENTDTQYF.

The chain is built from TRBV6-5 and TRBJ2-5, with D tentatively TRBD1 (6 bases). The DNA end favors TRBJ2-7, so the J call may be wrong. CDR3 length: 15 residues. The germline gives CDR1 MNHEY, CDR2 SVGAGI. DNA of the CDR3: TGTGCCAGCAGTTACGCGACAGGTGATACCTACGAGCAGTACTTC. As protein: CASSYATGDTYEQYF.

The chain joins TRBV11-2 to TRBJ1-3; tentatively, D is TRBD1 (5 bases). V shed 0 bases and J shed 1 base, with 7 bases lying between them. Germline CDR1 SGHAT, CDR2 FQNNGV. The CDR3 has 15 residues. In DNA, the CDR3 is TGTGCCAGCAGCTTAGATCGGACATCTGGAAACACCATATATTTT. It codes for CASSLDRTSGNTIYF.

This clone appeared a single time. The V call is TRBV2, the J call TRBJ1-5; D not resolved. The CDR3 has 15 residues. Germline V gene data show CDR1 as SNHLY and CDR2 as FYNNEI. Deletions cut 8 bases from V and 0 bases from J, with 14 bases between. The CDR3 bases are TGTGCCAGCCGTATTGCAGTTTATAGCAATCAGCCCCAGCATTTT. Residues: CASRIAVYSNQPQHF.

The chain has TRBV30 and TRBJ2-1; D is uncertain. The CDR3 loop spans 11 amino acids. Germline V gene lookup returns CDR1 GTSNPN and CDR2 SVGIG (reference sequence). Trimming shortened V by 2 bases and J by 11 bases, and 10 bases separated the two germline ends. CDR3 residues: CAWSPRVQQFF. CDR3 DNA sequence: TGTGCCTGGAGTCCCCGGGTACAGCAGTTCTTC.

CDR3 residues: CASSPIPGFYEQYF. Written as DNA, the CDR3 is TGTGCCAGCAGCCCGATACCGGGGTTCTACGAGCAGTACTTC. This chain connects TRBV5-4 to TRBJ2-7; a possible D gene is TRBD2 (5 bases). Trimming left V 4 bases short and J 3 bases short, with 14 bases between. The V gene's germline CDR1 is SGHNT and CDR2 YYREEE (reference sequence). The CDR3 runs 14 residues.

This chain links TRBV27 with TRBJ2-7; 13 bases line up with TRBD2. CDR3 size: 15 residues. Looked up from germline, CDR1 is MNHEY and CDR2 is SMNVEV (reference sequence). With V trimmed by 5 bases and J by 3 bases, 4 bases remained unmatched. The CDR3 loop reads CASSTWTSGGYEQYF. In DNA, the CDR3 is TGTGCCAGCAGTACTTGGACTAGCGGGGGCTACGAGCAGTACTTC.

The J gene is TRBJ1-3, the V gene TRBV4-3, with D possibly TRBD1 on 6 matching bases. Germline-derived CDR1 and CDR2 are LGHNA and YSLEER. V was cut by 0 bases and J by 2 bases, with 11 bases left in between. The CDR3 spans 16 residues. The CDR3 region is CASSQEGGGTGNTIYF. The CDR3 DNA sequence: TGCGCCAGCAGCCAAGAAGGGGGGGGAACTGGAAACACCATATATTTT.

The chain carries TRBV10-2 and TRBJ2-5; 10 nucleotides match TRBD2. CDR1 WSHSY and CDR2 SAAADI come from the germline V gene. Losses at the gene ends were 2 bases for V and 7 bases for J; bases not matched to a gene: 1. The CDR3 runs to 13 residues. In nucleotides, the CDR3 is TGCGCCAGCAGTGAGCAGCGGGGGGGGACCCAGTACTTC. This translates into CASSEQRGGTQYF.

J is TRBJ1-2 and V is TRBV10-3; D call uncertain. The CDR3 spans 13 residues. Germline CDR1 reads ENHRY; CDR2 reads SYGVKD. The V end was cut by 3 bases, the J end by 4 bases, with 9 bases between. The CDR3 protein is CAISEQIIYGYTF. CDR3 bases: TGTGCCATCAGTGAACAGATTATCTATGGCTACACCTTC.

This clone has just one count. The CDR3 sequence: CASSPTGPSYEQYF. CDR3 coding DNA: TGTGCCAGCAGCCCAACGGGTCCCTCCTACGAGCAGTACTTC. The genes are TRBV27 and TRBJ2-7; D unclear. Trimming pared 6 bases from V and 0 bases from J, leaving 12 bases between. CDR1 is MNHEY, CDR2 SMNVEV, per germline (reference sequence). The CDR3 length is 14 residues.

This clone was counted between two and nine times. The chain uses TRBV10-3 and TRBJ2-2; 8 nucleotides match TRBD2. J lost 5 bases, V lost 0 bases, and 5 bases had no gene match. Germline CDR1 is ENHRY and CDR2 is SYGVKD. The CDR3 spans 16 residues. This CDR3 is CAISESGTRMTGELFF. The DNA for the CDR3 is TGTGCCATCAGTGAGTCGGGGACTAGAATGACCGGGGAGCTGTTTTTT.

This chain joins TRBV9 and TRBJ2-3, with TRBD1 as a possible D gene (6 bases). V was trimmed by 4 bases and J by 3 bases, leaving 12 bases between them. This CDR3 has 14 residues. In germline, CDR1 is SGDLS, CDR2 YYNGEE. This CDR3 reads CASSPRQATDTQYF. CDR3 DNA sequence: TGTGCCAGCAGCCCCCGACAGGCTACAGATACGCAGTATTTT.

This sequence joins TRBV11-2 and TRBJ1-2, with D tentatively TRBD1 (6 bases). Trimming removed 4 bases from V and 4 bases from J, with 13 bases in between. This CDR3 has 14 amino acids. The germline CDR1 and CDR2 sequences are SGHAT and FQNNGV. CDR3 bases: TGTGCCAGCAGCTCCGGGGGGGGCTTCTATGGCTACACCTTC. It codes for CASSSGGGFYGYTF.

The chain joins TRBV2 to TRBJ2-2; TRBD2 matches 11 bases. With 7 bases clipped from V and 6 bases from J, the junction kept 7 bases outside the gene matches. CDR1 is SNHLY, CDR2 FYNNEI, per germline. The CDR3 consists of 15 residues. In DNA form, the CDR3 reads TGTGCCAGCACCACTCTAGCGGGGGGTGCCGGGGAGCTGTTTTTT. Amino acid sequence: CASTTLAGGAGELFF.

This clone was recorded once. The rearrangement joins TRBV19 to TRBJ2-7; 7 bases line up with TRBD2. This CDR3 comprises 14 residues. The V and J ends lost 2 bases and 5 bases, in that order; junction bases with no gene match: 6. Germline CDR1 LNHDA, CDR2 SQIVND (reference sequence). The CDR3 nucleotides read TGTGCCAGTAGTATACGAGCGGGGTCAGACGAGCAGTACTTC. Amino acids: CASSIRAGSDEQYF. The full variable domain, in which reference TRBV19 and TRBJ2-7 provide the parts outside the CDR3, is DGGITQSPKYLFRKEGQNVTLSCEQNLNHDAMYWYRQDPGQGLRLIYYSQIVNDFQKGDIAEGYSVSREKKESFPLTVTSAQKNPTAFYLCASSIRAGSDEQYFGPGTRLTVT.

The rearrangement links TRBV4-2 to TRBJ2-2; TRBD1 aligns across 7 bases. The J segment lost 6 bases and the V segment lost 4 bases, leaving 8 bases of the junction unmatched. The CDR3 extends over 15 amino acids. Germline V gene sequence: CDR1 LGHNA, CDR2 YNFKEQ. CDR3: CASSLTGTASGELFF. CDR3 DNA: TGTGCCAGCAGCCTTACCGGGACAGCATCCGGGGAGCTGTTTTTT.

V and J are TRBV2 and TRBJ2-7, with a weak D call TRBD2 (7 bases). CDR3 length: 14 amino acids. Germline V lookup: CDR1 SNHLY, CDR2 FYNNEI. V gave up 4 bases and J gave up 6 bases, with 16 bases separating them. The CDR3 sequence is CASSVVGGPGEQYF. The CDR3 nucleotides read TGTGCCAGCAGTGTAGTCGGGGGGCCGGGCGAGCAGTACTTC.

The genes are TRBV5-5 and TRBJ1-4, with 9 bases aligning to TRBD1. Germline V gene data show CDR1 as SGHKS and CDR2 as YYEKEE (reference sequence). V dropped 4 bases and J dropped 8; count of bases not matched to a gene: 6. The CDR3 runs to 14 residues. The CDR3 region is CASSVDRGGEKLFF. For the CDR3, the DNA is TGTGCCAGCAGCGTGGACAGGGGTGGGGAAAAACTGTTTTTT.

This clone was counted only a few times. The chain links TRBV6-5 to TRBJ1-2; possibly TRBD1 for D (5 bases). Trimming removed 4 bases at V and 0 bases at J, with 9 bases between. This CDR3 is built from 14 residues. Germline values: CDR1 MNHEY, CDR2 SVGAGI. Here the CDR3 DNA reads TGTGCCAGCAGTTGGGGCGACTCTAACTATGGCTACACCTTC. This encodes CASSWGDSNYGYTF.